This is a list of T cell receptor beta chains from one sample in a study of blood T cell repertoires in COVID-19. Produced via immunoSEQ multiplex PCR; TCRdb's table is partial and in-frame only. The table has roughly 220,000 clones, around four fifths seen once. The sequenced material came from peripheral blood. These receptors were collected from a woman aged 55-69 years who had recovered from COVID-19. Both conserved end residues are part of each CDR3. A D gene is named only where the DNA matches it firmly. Clone size is not always given. Where it is, it says once, few, many or a class for expanded clones.

>NA|NA|TRBV5-1|TRBJ2-3
CASSGSSSTDTQYF
TGCGCCAGCAGCGGTTCCAGTAGCACAGATACGCAGTATTTT
>once|NA|TRBV3-1/TRBV3-2|TRBJ2-7
CASSTYRGGKAYEQYF
TGTGCCAGCAGCACGTACAGGGGCGGGAAAGCCTACGAGCAGTACTTC
>NA|NA|TRBV6-5|TRBJ1-6
CASSQGFHSPLHF
TGTGCCAGCAGCCAGGGTTTTCATTCACCCCTCCACTTT
>NA|NA|TRBV6-5|TRBJ1-5
CASRLDRAESRPQHF
TGTGCCAGCCGCCTGGACAGAGCCGAATCACGGCCCCAGCATTTT
>NA|NA|TRBV7-2|TRBJ2-3
CASSLVGGPTDTQYF
TGTGCCAGCAGCTTAGTGGGGGGGCCCACAGATACGCAGTATTTT
>many|NA|TRBV4-1|TRBJ2-1
CASSQDRTGGWNEQFF
TGCGCCAGCAGCCAAGATAGGACGGGGGGCTGGAATGAGCAGTTCTTC
>once|TRBD1|TRBV19|TRBJ2-1
CASSSGTGFNEQFF
TGTGCCAGTAGTTCCGGGACAGGCTTCAATGAGCAGTTCTTC
>NA|NA|TRBV7-2|TRBJ2-1
CASSRRQLGNEQFF
TGTGCCAGCAGCCGCCGACAGTTAGGGAATGAGCAGTTCTTC
>NA|TRBD2|TRBV9|TRBJ2-3
CASTLGPTGGADTQYF
TGTGCCAGCACCCTGGGACCAACCGGGGGGGCAGATACGCAGTATTTT
>NA|TRBD1|TRBV7-3|TRBJ2-5
CASSLKGASPQETQYF
TGTGCCAGCAGCTTAAAGGGGGCCTCTCCACAAGAGACCCAGTACTTC